The 18 T cell receptor beta chains in this list originate from one sample, sequenced in a study of HIV-infected patients and healthy controls. Approximately 510 ng RNA was reverse transcribed with alpha and beta constant-region primers. Alpha and beta chain libraries were made separately by chain-specific third strand synthesis with multiplexing indices. Using its own MiXCR run on the 5' RACE reads, TCRdb lists one record per CDR3 protein. Among 7,000 to 8,500 distinct CDR3 sequences listed, under 8% were seen once. The repertoire came from unfractionated whole blood and reflected all unsorted peripheral T cells. The sequencing used blood, collected before antiretroviral therapy. The origin of the receptors is an adult with HIV infection.

This clonotype is termed medium-sized. The chain has TRBV12-3 or TRBV12-4 and TRBJ2-1; D is perhaps TRBD1 (6 bases). The CDR3 has 16 amino acids. V was cut by 6 bases and J by 0 bases, with 15 bases left in between. CDR3 in amino acids: CASSPLDRSSYNEQFF. CDR3 bases: TGTGCCAGCAGCCCCCTCGACAGGAGCTCCTACAATGAGCAGTTCTTC.

This chain uses TRBV24-1 with TRBJ2-2; a weak D match, TRBD1 (5 bases). This CDR3 is built from 12 residues. Trimming shortened V by 5 bases and J by 7 bases, and 7 bases separated the two germline ends. Looked up from germline, CDR1 is KGHDR and CDR2 is SFDVKD. The CDR3 here is CATSAGLGELFF. CDR3 bases: TGTGCCACCAGTGCAGGGCTCGGGGAGCTGTTTTTT.

The table lists this clonotype with many counts. The V call is TRBV6-2 or TRBV6-3, the J call TRBJ1-6; tentative D call: TRBD1 (6 bases). The CDR3 consists of 14 residues. Trimming took off 6 bases at V and 9 bases at J, with 15 bases between the two ends. Germline values: CDR1 MNHEY, CDR2 SVGEGT. The CDR3 region is CASSSVGTTSPLHF. The DNA of the CDR3 is TGTGCCAGCAGCTCCGTAGGGACAACTTCACCCCTCCACTTT.

Ten or more counts support this clonotype. The J gene is TRBJ1-1, the V gene TRBV7-9, with D uncertain. Trimming pared 4 bases from V and 11 bases from J, leaving 14 bases between. The CDR3 is made up of 12 amino acids. Germline CDR1 is SEHNR and CDR2 is FQNEAQ (reference sequence). CDR3 residues: CASSSRAAGAFF. In nucleotides, the CDR3 is TGTGCCAGCAGCTCCCGGGCGGCGGGCGCTTTCTTT.

In its sample, this clonotype is medium-sized. The J gene is TRBJ1-1, the V gene TRBV4-3; D is uncertain. The germline V and J ends were trimmed by 1 base and 4 bases, with 7 bases remaining between them. In germline, CDR1 is LGHNA, CDR2 YSLEER. The CDR3 extends over 13 amino acids. Written as DNA, the CDR3 is TGCGCCAGCAGCCAAGCGCGGGGCACTGAAGCTTTCTTT. Translating it yields CASSQARGTEAFF.

This clonotype qualifies as medium-sized (0.01 to 0.1%). The CDR3 bases are TGTGCCAGTAGTATCCGACAGCTCAATCAGCCCCAGCATTTT. As protein: CASSIRQLNQPQHF. The V gene is TRBV19, the J gene TRBJ1-5, with TRBD1 as a possible D gene (5 bases). The germline V gene has CDR1 LNHDA and CDR2 SQIVND (reference sequence). CDR3 size: 14 residues. V was shortened by 3 bases and J by 3 bases, with 9 bases between the two germline ends.

Relative to its sample, this clonotype is medium-sized (0.01 to 0.1%). The chain carries TRBV6-4 and TRBJ2-3; the match to TRBD2 covers 9 bases. CDR1 and CDR2 from the germline V gene are MRHNA and SNTAGT. The CDR3 has 16 amino acids. J was trimmed by 4 bases and V by 0 bases; bases with no gene match: 5. The CDR3 nucleotides are TGTGCCAGCAGTGACTCCGGGACTAGCCAGGCAGATACGCAGTATTTT. As protein: CASSDSGTSQADTQYF.

By share of the sample, this clonotype is medium-sized. The chain carries TRBV28 and TRBJ1-2, with D possibly matching TRBD1 (6 bases). The CDR3 contains 12 residues. With 6 bases removed from V and 8 bases from J, the gap between germline ends came to 13 bases. The germline CDR1 and CDR2 sequences are MDHEN and SYDVKM. The DNA of the CDR3 is TGTGCCAGCAGGGTGGGGGGCGGCGGCTACACCTTC. This encodes CASRVGGGGYTF.

CDR3 DNA: TGTGCCAGCACCCTACCTGGGGACACTGAAGCTTTCTTT. Its translation: CASTLPGDTEAFF. This chain joins TRBV7-9 and TRBJ1-1; D unresolved. The V end was cut by 7 bases, the J end by 3 bases, with 12 bases between. Germline-derived CDR1 and CDR2 are SEHNR and FQNEAQ (reference sequence). This CDR3 is 13 amino acids long. Looking up the rest from reference TRBV7-9 and TRBJ1-1 gives the full variable domain: DTGVSQNPRHKITKRGQNVTFRCDPISEHNRLYWYRQTLGQGPEFLTYFQNEAQLEKSRLLSDRFSAERPKGSFSTLEIQRTEQGDSAMYLCASTLPGDTEAFFGQGTRLTVV.

By sample fraction, this clonotype is medium-sized. The chain couples TRBV7-3 to TRBJ2-3; D might be TRBD1 (6 bases). The V gene's germline CDR1 is SGHTA and CDR2 FQGTGA. The CDR3 runs 15 residues. Trimming pared 5 bases from V and 2 bases from J, leaving 14 bases between. The CDR3 coding sequence is TGTGCCAGCAGCCGGACAGTCTCCGACACAGATACGCAGTATTTT. As protein: CASSRTVSDTDTQYF. Combining the CDR3 with reference TRBV7-3 and TRBJ2-3 gives the whole variable domain GAGVSQTPSNKVTEKGKYVELRCDPISGHTALYWYRQSLGQGPEFLIYFQGTGAADDSGLPNDRFFAVRPEGSVSTLKIQRTERGDSAVYLCASSRTVSDTDTQYFGPGTRLTVL.

In this sample, this clonotype turned up many times. The chain employs TRBV6-2 or TRBV6-3 and TRBJ2-6; a possible D gene is TRBD1 (6 bases). Trimming removed 5 bases at V and 0 bases at J, with 17 bases between. The CDR3 spans 18 residues. Germline values: CDR1 MNHEY, CDR2 SVGEGT. CDR3 amino acids: CASSQWTALLSGANVLTF. The CDR3 DNA sequence: TGTGCCAGCAGTCAATGGACAGCTCTACTCTCTGGGGCCAACGTCCTGACTTTC.

This clonotype was counted ten times or more. This rearrangement joins TRBV5-1 to TRBJ2-3, with 11 bases fitting TRBD2. In germline, CDR1 is SGHRS, CDR2 YFSETQ. The CDR3 contains 17 residues. V was clipped by 4 bases and J by 7 bases; unmatched bases: 14. The CDR3 region has the DNA TGCGCCAGCAGCCTACTAGCGGGAGAAAGGGCCTTATATACGCAGTATTTT. Its translation: CASSLLAGERALYTQYF.

This clonotype was seen more than once but under ten times. The genes are TRBV5-1 and TRBJ1-1; unclear D gene. There are 13 residues in the CDR3. The germline V gene encodes CDR1 SGHRS and CDR2 YFSETQ. Trimming removed 4 bases from V and 3 bases from J, with 10 bases in between. This CDR3 reads CASSQNRDTEAFF. In DNA form, the CDR3 reads TGCGCCAGCAGCCAGAACCGGGACACTGAAGCTTTCTTT.

This clonotype was seen many times. This chain uses TRBV4-2 with TRBJ1-3; 7 bases fit TRBD1. CDR3 length: 15 residues. V was pared by 6 bases and J by 3 bases, with 8 bases of the junction left unmatched. The germline V gene has CDR1 LGHNA and CDR2 YNFKEQ. The CDR3, as DNA: TGTGCCAGCAGTCCAAGCGGGACAGATGGAAACACCATATATTTT. As protein: CASSPSGTDGNTIYF.

This clonotype was observed many times. The gene calls are TRBV6-1 and TRBJ1-2; D might be TRBD1 (6 bases). V lost 7 bases and J lost 5, with 20 bases in between. This CDR3 contains 15 residues. Germline V lookup: CDR1 MNHNS, CDR2 SASEGT. The CDR3, as DNA: TGTGCCAGCAAAGGGGGAGGGGACGCCTTATATGGCTACACCTTC. Translation gives CASKGGGDALYGYTF.

This clonotype qualifies as medium-sized. The chain is built from TRBV5-1 and TRBJ1-3; D remains ambiguous. The CDR3 is 15 residues long. Trimming shortened V by 0 bases and J by 4 bases, and 11 bases separated the two germline ends. CDR1 is SGHRS and CDR2 is YFSETQ in the germline V gene. The CDR3 bases are TGCGCCAGCAGCTTGGAACGGGGTTTCGGAAACACCATATATTTT. The encoded protein is CASSLERGFGNTIYF.

This clonotype ranks as medium-sized. CDR3 coding DNA: TGCGCCAGCAGCCCAAGTTTGCCAACCGGGACAGGGCGCACAGATACGCAGTATTTT. Its translation: CASSPSLPTGTGRTDTQYF. J is TRBJ2-3 and V is TRBV4-1; 9 positions match TRBD1. Germline values: CDR1 MGHRA, CDR2 YSYEKL. Losses at the gene ends were 4 bases for V and 1 base for J; bases not matched to a gene: 15. This CDR3 is built from 19 residues.

This clonotype was counted many times. An end of the junction does not agree with germline; a read error may underlie this. The chain employs TRBV20-1 and TRBJ2-3; the D gene is possibly TRBD2 (5 bases). Germline loops: CDR1 DFQATT, CDR2 SNEGSKA (reference sequence). This CDR3 region has 11 residues. CDR3 sequence (DNA): TGCAGTGCCAGAGGGATTGATACGCAGTATTTT. The encoded protein is CSARGIDTQYF.